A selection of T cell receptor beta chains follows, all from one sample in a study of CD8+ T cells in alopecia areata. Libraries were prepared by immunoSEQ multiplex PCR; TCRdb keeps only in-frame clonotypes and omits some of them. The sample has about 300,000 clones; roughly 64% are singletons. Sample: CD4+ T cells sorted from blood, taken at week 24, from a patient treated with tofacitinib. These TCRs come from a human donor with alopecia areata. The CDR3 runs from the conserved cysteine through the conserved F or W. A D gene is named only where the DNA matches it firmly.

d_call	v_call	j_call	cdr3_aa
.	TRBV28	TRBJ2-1	CASTRTGLGYNEQFF
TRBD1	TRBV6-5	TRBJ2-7	CASRHRGYSYEQYF
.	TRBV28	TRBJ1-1	CASRLYRAGTEAFF
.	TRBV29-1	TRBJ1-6	CSVETGGDSPLHF
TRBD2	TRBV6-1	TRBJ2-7	CASSVRGDVEQYF
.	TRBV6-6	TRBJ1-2	CASNEGTRNYGYTF
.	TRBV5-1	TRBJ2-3	CASSEGSTDTQYF
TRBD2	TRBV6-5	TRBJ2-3	CASKLAGGDTQYF
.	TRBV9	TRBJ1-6	CASSVDRAGTNSPLHF
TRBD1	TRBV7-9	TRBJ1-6	CASSLARGYNSPLHF
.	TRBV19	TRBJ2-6	CATAPQGLGANVLTF
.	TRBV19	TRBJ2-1	CASSIEGSEQFF
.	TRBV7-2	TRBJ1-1	CASSPQNTEAFF
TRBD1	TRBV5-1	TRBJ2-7	CATGGQAREQYF
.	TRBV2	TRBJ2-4	CASSGDHRVNIQYF
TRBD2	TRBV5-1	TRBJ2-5	CASSAGLSQETQYF
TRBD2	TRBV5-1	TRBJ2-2	CASSSKSSGYTGELFF
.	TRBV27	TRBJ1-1	CASKRAGEAFF
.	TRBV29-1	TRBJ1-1	CSVVGRMNTEAFF
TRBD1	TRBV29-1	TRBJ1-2	CSAFGEGTGSGYTF
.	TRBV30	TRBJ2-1	CAWSVLVGGAGEQFF
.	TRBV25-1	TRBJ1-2	CASSDGYGYTF
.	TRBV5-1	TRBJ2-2	CASRWGTENTGELFF
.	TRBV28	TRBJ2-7	CASSFADTGSTYEQYF
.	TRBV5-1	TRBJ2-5	CASSPDPRGETQYF
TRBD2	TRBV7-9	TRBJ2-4	CASPAPRGGQYF
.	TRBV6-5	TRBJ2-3	CASSGEVTDTQYF
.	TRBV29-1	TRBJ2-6	CSVDPLSGANVLTF
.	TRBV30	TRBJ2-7	CACSRSSYEQYF
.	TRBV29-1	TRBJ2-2	CSVMVNTGELFF
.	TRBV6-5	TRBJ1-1	CASSYSPVNTEAFF
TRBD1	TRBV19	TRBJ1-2	CASSKGRTGSYGYTF
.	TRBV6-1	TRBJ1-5	CAIRDFGYSNQPQHF
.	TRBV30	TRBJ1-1	CACRQSMNTEAFF
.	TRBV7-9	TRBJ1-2	CASSEDGDGYTF
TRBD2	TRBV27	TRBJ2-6	CASSTRTSGGASGANVLTF
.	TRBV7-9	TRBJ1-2	CASSHPVQAYGYTF
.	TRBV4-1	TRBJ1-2	CASSQLIRGSSGYTF
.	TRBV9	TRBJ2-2	CASSVDGHGELFF
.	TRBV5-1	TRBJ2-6	CASSLQPGRSGANVLTF
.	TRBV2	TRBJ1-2	CASSDRSRPNYGYTF
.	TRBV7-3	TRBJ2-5	CASSSQGAASETQYF
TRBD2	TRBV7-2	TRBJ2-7	CASSFNRLAGTYEQYF